This T cell receptor beta chain was sequenced in a study of beta chain features in type 1 diabetes. The authors reverse transcribed all of the isolated RNA, so sequencing captured expressed TCRB transcripts. Profiling relied on immunoSEQ multiplex PCR, and the TCRdb table lists in-frame clones only, not all of them. The table records 130,000 to 150,000 clones, 40% to 55% of them present only once. Unmatched junction bases numbered 6, after V lost 0 bases and J lost 2 bases. The CDR3 length is 16 residues. CDR1 and CDR2 from the germline V gene are SEHNR and FQNEAQ (reference sequence). Sequencing was carried out using Tregs from blood. The chain combines TRBV7-9 with TRBJ2-7; 8 bases agree with TRBD1. The clonotype comes from a man aged 18 to 29 in good health. CDR3 coding DNA: TGTGCCAGCAGCTTAGCGTGGGACAGGTCAACCTACGAGCAGTACTTC. Translating gives CASSLAWDRSTYEQYF. Together with reference TRBV7-9 and TRBJ2-7, the CDR3 gives the full variable domain: DTGVSQNPRHKITKRGQNVTFRCDPISEHNRLYWYRQTLGQGPEFLTYFQNEAQLEKSRLLSDRFSAERPKGSFSTLEIQRTEQGDSAMYLCASSLAWDRSTYEQYFGPGTRLTVT.